This TCR beta chain was obtained from a study of blood T cell repertoires in COVID-19. Study context: PBMCs, B-cell-depleted T cells, or T cells provided the cDNA or gDNA that made up the material.

Germline CDR1 SGHRS, CDR2 YFSETQ. The CDR3 length is 13 residues. Deletions cut 3 bases from V and 0 bases from J, with 4 bases between. Measured with immunoSEQ multiplex PCR; TCRdb has only the in-frame clones, and not every one. This table holds some 190,000 clones, approximately 80% found once. The clonotype was recovered from a woman older than 75 with COVID-19, enrolled during active disease. Source material: peripheral blood. This rearrangement joins TRBV5-1 to TRBJ1-5; no clear D. CDR3 sequence reads: CASSYYSNQPQHF. In DNA, the CDR3 is TGCGCCAGCAGCTACTATAGCAATCAGCCCCAGCATTTT.